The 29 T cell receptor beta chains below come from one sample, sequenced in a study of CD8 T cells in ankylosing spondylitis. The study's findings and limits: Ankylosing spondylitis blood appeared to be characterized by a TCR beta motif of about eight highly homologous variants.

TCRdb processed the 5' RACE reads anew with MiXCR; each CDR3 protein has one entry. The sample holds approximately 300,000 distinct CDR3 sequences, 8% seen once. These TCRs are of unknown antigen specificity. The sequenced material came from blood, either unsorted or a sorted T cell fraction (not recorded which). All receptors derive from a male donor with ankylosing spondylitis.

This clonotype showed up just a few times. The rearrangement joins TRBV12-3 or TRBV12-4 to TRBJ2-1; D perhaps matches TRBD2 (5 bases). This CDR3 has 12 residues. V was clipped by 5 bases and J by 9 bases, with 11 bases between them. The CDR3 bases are TGTGCCAGCAGTAGGCGGGTGAGTGAGCAGTTCTTC. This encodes CASSRRVSEQFF.

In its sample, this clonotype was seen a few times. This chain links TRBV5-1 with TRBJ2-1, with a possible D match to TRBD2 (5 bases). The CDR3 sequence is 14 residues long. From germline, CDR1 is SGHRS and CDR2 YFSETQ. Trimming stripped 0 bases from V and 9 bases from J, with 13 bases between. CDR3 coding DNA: TGCGCCAGCAGCTTGGGGCCTACTAGTCGTGAGCAGTTCTTC. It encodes CASSLGPTSREQFF.

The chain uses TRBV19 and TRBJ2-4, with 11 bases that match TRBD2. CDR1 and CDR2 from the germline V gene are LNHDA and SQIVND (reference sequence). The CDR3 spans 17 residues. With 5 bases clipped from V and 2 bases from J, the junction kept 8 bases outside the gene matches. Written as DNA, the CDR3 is TGTGCCAGTAGTCCTCCGGCTAGCGGGAGGCCCAAAAACATTCAGTACTTC. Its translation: CASSPPASGRPKNIQYF.

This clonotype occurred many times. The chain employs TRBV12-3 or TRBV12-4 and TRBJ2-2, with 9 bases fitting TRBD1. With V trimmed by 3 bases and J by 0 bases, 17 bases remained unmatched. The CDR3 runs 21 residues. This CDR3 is CASSFWAAGTGNPANTGELFF. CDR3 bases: TGTGCCAGCAGTTTTTGGGCGGCCGGGACAGGGAACCCTGCGAACACCGGGGAGCTGTTTTTT.

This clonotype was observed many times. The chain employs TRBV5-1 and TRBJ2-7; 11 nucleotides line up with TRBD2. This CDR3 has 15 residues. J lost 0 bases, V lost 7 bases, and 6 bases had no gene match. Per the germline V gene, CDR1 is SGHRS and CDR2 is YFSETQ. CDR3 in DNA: TGCGCCAGCGCACCCGGGACTAGCGGCTCCTACGAGCAGTACTTC. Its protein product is CASAPGTSGSYEQYF.

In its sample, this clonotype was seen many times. DNA for the CDR3: TGTGCCAGCAGCTTATTCGGGAGCACAGTAGCTTTCTTT. It is translated as CASSLFGSTVAFF. V gene TRBV7-9 combines with J gene TRBJ1-1; D call uncertain. Germline V CDR1 and CDR2: SEHNR, FQNEAQ (reference sequence). V lost 2 bases, J lost 10 bases, and 14 bases lay in between. The CDR3 length is 13 residues.

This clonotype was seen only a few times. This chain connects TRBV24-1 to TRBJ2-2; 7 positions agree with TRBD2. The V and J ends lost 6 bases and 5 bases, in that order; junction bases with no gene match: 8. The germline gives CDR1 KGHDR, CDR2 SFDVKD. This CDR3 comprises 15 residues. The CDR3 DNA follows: TGTGCCACCAGTTCCGATTACGGGGGGACCGGGGAGCTGTTTTTT. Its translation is CATSSDYGGTGELFF.

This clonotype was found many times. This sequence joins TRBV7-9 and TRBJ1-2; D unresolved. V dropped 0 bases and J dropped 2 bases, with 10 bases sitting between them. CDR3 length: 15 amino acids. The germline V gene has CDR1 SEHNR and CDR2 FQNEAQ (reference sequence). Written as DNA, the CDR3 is TGTGCCAGCAGCTTAGCAGCAGTTTTGAACTATGGCTACACCTTC. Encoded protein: CASSLAAVLNYGYTF.

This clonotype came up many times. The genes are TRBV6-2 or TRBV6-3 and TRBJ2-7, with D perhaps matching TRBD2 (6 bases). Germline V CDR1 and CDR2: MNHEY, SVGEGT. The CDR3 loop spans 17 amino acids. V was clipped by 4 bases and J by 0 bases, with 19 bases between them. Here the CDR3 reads CASSFNEKGLFSYEQYF. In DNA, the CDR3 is TGTGCCAGCAGTTTCAACGAAAAGGGACTGTTCTCCTACGAGCAGTACTTC.

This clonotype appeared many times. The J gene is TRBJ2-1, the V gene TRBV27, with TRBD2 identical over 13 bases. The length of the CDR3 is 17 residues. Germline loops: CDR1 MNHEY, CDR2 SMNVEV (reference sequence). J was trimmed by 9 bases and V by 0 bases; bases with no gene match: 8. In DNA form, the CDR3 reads TGTGCCAGCAGTTTATCGGTTGGGACTAGCGGGACGGGTGAGCAGTTCTTC. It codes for CASSLSVGTSGTGEQFF.

The CDR3 spells CASRKEPESTEAFF. Written as DNA, the CDR3 is TGTGCCAGCAGAAAAGAACCAGAATCTACTGAAGCTTTCTTT. The J gene is TRBJ1-1, the V gene TRBV2; D uncertain. Germline V gene sequence: CDR1 SNHLY, CDR2 FYNNEI. There are 14 residues in the CDR3. V was clipped by 6 bases and J by 5 bases, with 16 bases between them. Drawing the rest from reference TRBV2 and TRBJ1-1, the complete variable domain is EPEVTQTPSHQVTQMGQEVILRCVPISNHLYFYWYRQILGQKVEFLVSFYNNEISEKSEIFDDQFSVERPDGSNFTLKIRSTKLEDSAMYFCASRKEPESTEAFFGQGTRLTVV.

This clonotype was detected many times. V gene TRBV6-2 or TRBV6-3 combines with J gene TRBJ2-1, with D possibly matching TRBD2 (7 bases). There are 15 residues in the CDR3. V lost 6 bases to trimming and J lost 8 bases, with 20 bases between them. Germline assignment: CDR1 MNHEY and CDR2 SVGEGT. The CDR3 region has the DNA TGTGCCAGCAGGGTTCAAGGTAGGGGGGGCGATGAGCAGTTCTTC. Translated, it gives CASRVQGRGGDEQFF.

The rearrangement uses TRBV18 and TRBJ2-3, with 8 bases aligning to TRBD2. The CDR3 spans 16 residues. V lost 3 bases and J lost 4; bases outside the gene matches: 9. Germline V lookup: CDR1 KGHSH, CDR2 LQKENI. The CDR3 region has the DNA TGTGCCAGCTCACCCTCCCAAGCGGGAGTAGCAGATACGCAGTATTTT. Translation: CASSPSQAGVADTQYF.

The CDR3 protein is CASSYSSGSGANVLTF. CDR3 bases: TGCGCCAGCAGCTACAGCAGTGGATCTGGGGCCAACGTCCTGACTTTC. This sequence joins TRBV5-1 and TRBJ2-6, with D uncertain. The CDR3 totals 16 residues. V was trimmed by 3 bases and J by 1 base, leaving 11 bases between them. Germline V gene sequence: CDR1 SGHRS, CDR2 YFSETQ.

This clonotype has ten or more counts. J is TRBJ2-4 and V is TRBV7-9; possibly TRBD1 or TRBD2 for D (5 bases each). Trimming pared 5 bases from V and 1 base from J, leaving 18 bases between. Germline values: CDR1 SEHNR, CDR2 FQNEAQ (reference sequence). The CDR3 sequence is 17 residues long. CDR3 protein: CASSPRGFGDAKNIQYF. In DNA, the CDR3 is TGTGCCAGCAGCCCCCGTGGATTTGGGGACGCCAAAAACATTCAGTACTTC.

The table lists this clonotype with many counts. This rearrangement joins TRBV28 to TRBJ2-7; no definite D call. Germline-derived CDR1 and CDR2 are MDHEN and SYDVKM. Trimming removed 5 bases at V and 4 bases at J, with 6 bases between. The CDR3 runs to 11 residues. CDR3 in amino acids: CASSRRYEQYF. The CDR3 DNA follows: TGTGCCAGCAGTCGGAGATACGAGCAGTACTTC.

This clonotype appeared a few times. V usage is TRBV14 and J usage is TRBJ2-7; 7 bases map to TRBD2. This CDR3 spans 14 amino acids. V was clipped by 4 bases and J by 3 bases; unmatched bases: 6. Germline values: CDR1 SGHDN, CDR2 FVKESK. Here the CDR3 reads CASSRGRDYYEQYF. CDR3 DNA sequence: TGTGCCAGCAGCCGCGGCCGGGACTACTACGAGCAGTACTTC.

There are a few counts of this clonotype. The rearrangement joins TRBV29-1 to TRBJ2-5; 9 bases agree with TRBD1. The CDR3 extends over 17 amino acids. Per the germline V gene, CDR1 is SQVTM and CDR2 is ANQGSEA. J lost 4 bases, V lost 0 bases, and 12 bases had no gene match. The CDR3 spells CSVEDLYGTGFRETQYF. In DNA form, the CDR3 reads TGCAGCGTTGAAGATCTTTATGGGACAGGGTTCCGAGAGACCCAGTACTTC.

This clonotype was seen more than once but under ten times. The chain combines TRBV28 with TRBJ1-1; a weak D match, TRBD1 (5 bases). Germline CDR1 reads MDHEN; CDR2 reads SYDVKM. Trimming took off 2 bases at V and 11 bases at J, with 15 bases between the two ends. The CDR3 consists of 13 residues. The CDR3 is CASSLVGVRLAFF. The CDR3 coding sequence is TGTGCCAGCAGTTTAGTAGGGGTTCGTCTGGCTTTCTTT. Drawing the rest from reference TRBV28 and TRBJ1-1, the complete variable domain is DVKVTQSSRYLVKRTGEKVFLECVQDMDHENMFWYRQDPGLGLRLIYFSYDVKMKEKGDIPEGYSVSREKKERFSLILESASTNQTSMYLCASSLVGVRLAFFGQGTRLTVV.

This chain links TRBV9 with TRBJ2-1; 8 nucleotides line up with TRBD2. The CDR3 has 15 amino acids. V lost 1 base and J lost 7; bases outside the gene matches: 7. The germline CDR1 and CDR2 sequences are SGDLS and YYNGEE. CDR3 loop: CASSVYSSGSNEQFF. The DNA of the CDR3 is TGTGCCAGCAGCGTATATTCCAGCGGGAGTAATGAGCAGTTCTTC.

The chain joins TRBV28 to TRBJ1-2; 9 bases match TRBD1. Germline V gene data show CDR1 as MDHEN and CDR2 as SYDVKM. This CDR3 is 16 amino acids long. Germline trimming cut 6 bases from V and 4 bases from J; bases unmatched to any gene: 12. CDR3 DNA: TGTGCCAGCAGCCCTACTATACAGGGGGCTGTCTATGGCTACACCTTC. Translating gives CASSPTIQGAVYGYTF.

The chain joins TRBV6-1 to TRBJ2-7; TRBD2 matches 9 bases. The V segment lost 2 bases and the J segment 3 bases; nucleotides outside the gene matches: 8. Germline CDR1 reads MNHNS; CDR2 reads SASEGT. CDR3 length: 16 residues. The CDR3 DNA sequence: TGTGCCAGCAGTGAAATCGGGCTAGCGGGAAGCTACGAGCAGTACTTC. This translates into CASSEIGLAGSYEQYF.

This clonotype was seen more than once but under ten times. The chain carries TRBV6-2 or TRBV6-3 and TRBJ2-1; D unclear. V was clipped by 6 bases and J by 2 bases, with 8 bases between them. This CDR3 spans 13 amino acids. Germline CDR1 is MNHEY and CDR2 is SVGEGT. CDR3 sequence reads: CASRGTTYNEQFF. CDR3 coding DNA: TGTGCCAGCAGGGGCACTACCTACAATGAGCAGTTCTTC.

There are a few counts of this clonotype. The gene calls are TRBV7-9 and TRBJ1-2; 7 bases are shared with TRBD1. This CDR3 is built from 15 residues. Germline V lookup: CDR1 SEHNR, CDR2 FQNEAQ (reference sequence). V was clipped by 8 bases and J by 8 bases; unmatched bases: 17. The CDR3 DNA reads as TGTGCCAGCGTAACCACCGAGGGGGCTTGGGTCGGCTACACCTTC. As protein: CASVTTEGAWVGYTF.

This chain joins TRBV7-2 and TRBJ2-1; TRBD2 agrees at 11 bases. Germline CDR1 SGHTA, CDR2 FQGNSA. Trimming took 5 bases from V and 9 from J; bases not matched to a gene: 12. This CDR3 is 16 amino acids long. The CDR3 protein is CASSATSSGRSSEQFF. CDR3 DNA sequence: TGTGCCAGCAGCGCGACCTCTAGCGGGAGGTCGAGTGAGCAGTTCTTC. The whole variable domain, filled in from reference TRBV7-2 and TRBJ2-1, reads GAGVSQSPSNKVTEKGKDVELRCDPISGHTALYWYRQSLGQGLEFLIYFQGNSAPDKSGLPSDRFSAERTGGSVSTLTIQRTQQEDSAVYLCASSATSSGRSSEQFFGPGTRLTVL.

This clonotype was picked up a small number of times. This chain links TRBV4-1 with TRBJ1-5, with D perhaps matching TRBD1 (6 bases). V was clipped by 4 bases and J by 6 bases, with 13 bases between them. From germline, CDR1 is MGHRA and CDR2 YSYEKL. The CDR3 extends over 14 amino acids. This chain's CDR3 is CASSRPGTSQPQHF. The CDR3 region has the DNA TGCGCCAGCAGCCGACCTGGGACAAGTCAGCCCCAGCATTTT.

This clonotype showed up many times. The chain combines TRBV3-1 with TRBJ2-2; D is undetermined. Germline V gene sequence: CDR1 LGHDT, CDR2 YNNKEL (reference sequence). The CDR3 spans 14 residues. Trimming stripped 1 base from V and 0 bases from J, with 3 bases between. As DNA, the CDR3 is TGTGCCAGCAGCCAAGTCCCGAACACCGGGGAGCTGTTTTTT. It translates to CASSQVPNTGELFF.

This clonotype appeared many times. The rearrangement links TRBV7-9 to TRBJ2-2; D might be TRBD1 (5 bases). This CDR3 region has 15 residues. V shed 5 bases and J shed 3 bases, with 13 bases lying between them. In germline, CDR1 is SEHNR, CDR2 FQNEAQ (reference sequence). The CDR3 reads CASSLRVEYTGELFF. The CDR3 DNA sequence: TGTGCCAGCAGCCTCAGGGTTGAGTACACCGGGGAGCTGTTTTTT.

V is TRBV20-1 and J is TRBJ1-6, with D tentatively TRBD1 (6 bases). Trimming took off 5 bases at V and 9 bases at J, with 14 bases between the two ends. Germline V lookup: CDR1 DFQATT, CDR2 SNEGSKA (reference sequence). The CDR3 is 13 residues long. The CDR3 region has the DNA TGCAGTGCTCATCAGGGGACCCGTTCACCCCTCCACTTT. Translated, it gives CSAHQGTRSPLHF.